Following are 19 T cell receptor beta chains from one sample sequenced in a study of radiotherapy plus CTLA-4 blockade in lung cancer. The protocol was immunoSEQ multiplex PCR, while the TCRdb copy is restricted to in-frame clones and leaves out a portion. Of some 110,000 clones listed, over 65% are singletons. The input for sequencing was peripheral blood, taken from a patient treated with radiotherapy plus ipilimumab. These receptors all come from a human donor with non-small cell lung cancer that progressed on radiotherapy plus ipilimumab. Some clones in this sample may be carry-over from other donors' samples.

The CDR3, as DNA: TGTGCCAGCAGTTTACGGAGGGACACTAACTATGGCTACACCTTC. Translating gives CASSLRRDTNYGYTF. The rearrangement joins TRBV27 to TRBJ1-2; D is possibly TRBD1 (6 bases). In germline, CDR1 is MNHEY, CDR2 SMNVEV (reference sequence). The CDR3 is 15 residues long. Trimming removed 2 bases at V and 0 bases at J, with 10 bases between.

The chain couples TRBV28 to TRBJ1-6, with 9 bases that match TRBD1. This CDR3 has 17 residues. Per germline, CDR1 MDHEN and CDR2 SYDVKM. J was trimmed by 5 bases and V by 1 base; bases with no gene match: 6. For the CDR3, the DNA is TGTGCCAGCAGTTTATCCGGGACAGGGAGGGATAATTCACCCCTCCACTTT. Residues: CASSLSGTGRDNSPLHF. The full variable domain, in which reference TRBV28 and TRBJ1-6 provide the parts outside the CDR3, is DVKVTQSSRYLVKRTGEKVFLECVQDMDHENMFWYRQDPGLGLRLIYFSYDVKMKEKGDIPEGYSVSREKKERFSLILESASTNQTSMYLCASSLSGTGRDNSPLHFGNGTRLTVT.

The chain employs TRBV9 and TRBJ2-3, with 11 bases aligning to TRBD2. The length of the CDR3 is 17 residues. The germline gives CDR1 SGDLS, CDR2 YYNGEE. The J segment lost 7 bases and the V segment lost 0 bases, leaving 10 bases of the junction unmatched. The CDR3 protein is CASSVDAVAGGTYTQYF. In DNA form, the CDR3 reads TGTGCCAGCAGCGTAGATGCGGTAGCGGGGGGGACTTATACGCAGTATTTT.

The rearrangement joins TRBV4-2 to TRBJ2-1, with 8 bases identical to TRBD2. Per the germline V gene, CDR1 is LGHNA and CDR2 is YNFKEQ. The CDR3 contains 16 residues. With 4 bases clipped from V and 6 bases from J, the junction kept 11 bases outside the gene matches. The CDR3 coding sequence is TGTGCCAGCAGCCCGGGTGGAGCGGGGGAGCCCAATGAGCAGTTCTTC. Translated, it gives CASSPGGAGEPNEQFF.

This chain connects TRBV7-2 to TRBJ1-2; TRBD1 might be the D (6 bases). V gave up 2 bases and J gave up 4 bases, with 14 bases separating them. From germline, CDR1 is SGHTA and CDR2 FQGNSA. CDR3 size: 15 residues. CDR3 nucleotides: TGTGCCAGCAGCTTACCCAACAGGGCGATCTATGGCTACACCTTC. Its protein product is CASSLPNRAIYGYTF.

The genes are TRBV2 and TRBJ1-4, with TRBD1 as a possible D gene (5 bases). The CDR3 sequence is 13 residues long. Trimming pared 7 bases from V and 5 bases from J, leaving 11 bases between. Germline CDR1 is SNHLY and CDR2 is FYNNEI. This CDR3 is CASNRDFNEKLFF. The DNA of the CDR3 is TGTGCCAGCAATCGGGACTTCAATGAAAAACTGTTTTTT.

Comments on this clone: Within the sample, other DNA sequences also encode this same CDR3. The chain employs TRBV6-5 and TRBJ2-3; 7 positions agree with TRBD2. This CDR3 has 15 amino acids. CDR1 is MNHEY, CDR2 SVGAGI, per germline. With V trimmed by 5 bases and J by 6 bases, 11 bases remained unmatched. The CDR3 region is CASSTTSGVPDTQYF. The CDR3 DNA follows: TGTGCCAGCAGTACGACCAGCGGGGTTCCGGATACGCAGTATTTT.

This clone was seen a few times. The CDR3 DNA follows: TGTGCCAGCAGTTCACCCCAAAGTGCGCGCGAAGCTTTCTTT. This translates into CASSSPQSAREAFF. The V and J genes are TRBV5-6 and TRBJ1-1; D not resolved. This CDR3 has 14 amino acids. Germline CDR1 SGHDT, CDR2 YYEEEE. The V end lost 5 bases, the J end lost 8 bases, and 19 bases lay between the germline ends.

The chain has TRBV5-1 and TRBJ2-5; TRBD1 aligns across 9 bases. The germline V gene has CDR1 SGHRS and CDR2 YFSETQ. This CDR3 comprises 16 residues. The V gene end was trimmed by 0 bases and the J gene end by 5 bases; junction bases not matched to a gene: 8. CDR3 sequence reads: CASSLGPGQGLETQYF. The CDR3 nucleotides are TGCGCCAGCAGCTTGGGCCCTGGACAGGGGTTGGAGACCCAGTACTTC.

The chain employs TRBV2 and TRBJ2-5; TRBD2 might be the D (5 bases). CDR3 length: 13 residues. Germline CDR1 SNHLY, CDR2 FYNNEI. V lost 6 bases and J 4 bases, leaving 12 bases between the germline ends. Written as DNA, the CDR3 is TGTGCCAGCAGGGTACTAGGCCTAGAGACCCAGTACTTC. Amino acids: CASRVLGLETQYF.

The table lists this clone with a count of one. The rearrangement joins TRBV2 to TRBJ1-1, with a weak D call TRBD1 (6 bases). V was clipped by 11 bases and J by 10 bases, with 23 bases between them. From germline, CDR1 is SNHLY and CDR2 FYNNEI. This CDR3 has 13 residues. The CDR3 DNA sequence: TGTGCCTCCCTCGTCGTGAGGGGGGATGGAGCTTTCTTT. Translating gives CASLVVRGDGAFF.

The chain uses TRBV5-1 and TRBJ1-6; no firm D call. Between the trimmed V and J ends, which lost 4 bases and 3 bases, there was a span of 5 bases. The CDR3 length is 13 residues. Germline V lookup: CDR1 SGHRS, CDR2 YFSETQ. The CDR3, as DNA: TGCGCCAGCAGCGGAGTCTATAATTCACCCCTCCACTTT. Amino acids: CASSGVYNSPLHF.

V gene TRBV7-6 combines with J gene TRBJ2-2; weak D call: TRBD2 (5 bases). CDR3 size: 13 residues. Deletions cut 5 bases from V and 5 bases from J, with 9 bases between. Germline V gene lookup returns CDR1 SGHVS and CDR2 FNYEAQ. The CDR3 DNA reads TGTGCCAGCAGCGCCGGGGTAACCGGGGAGCTGTTTTTT. Encoded protein: CASSAGVTGELFF.

The chain carries TRBV5-4 and TRBJ1-1; D not resolved. Germline V gene data show CDR1 as SGHNT and CDR2 as YYREEE (reference sequence). This CDR3 is built from 16 residues. The ends were cut back, 4 bases at V and 1 base at J, with 17 bases in the middle. The CDR3 sequence is CASSQDEGSGNTEAFF. The CDR3 coding sequence is TGTGCCAGCAGCCAAGATGAGGGTTCGGGGAACACTGAAGCTTTCTTT.

The chain links TRBV21-1 to TRBJ1-1. TRBV21-1 is described as a pseudogene. CDR3 size: 16 residues. CDR3 bases: TGTGCCAGCAGCAAAGCGCTTTGGCAGGGAGACACTGAAGCTTTCTTT. Translated: CASSKALWQGDTEAFF.

CDR3 nucleotides: TGCGCCAGCAGCCGTGGGGGGACTCGCACAGATACGCAGTATTTT. Protein sequence: CASSRGGTRTDTQYF. J is TRBJ2-3 and V is TRBV4-1; D may be TRBD2 (6 bases). CDR1 and CDR2 (germline): MGHRA, YSYEKL. The CDR3 spans 15 residues. Trimming cost V 4 bases and J 1 base, with 12 bases left between them.

For the CDR3, the DNA is TGTGCCAGCAGCCCCGAGTGGGTTGGCGGCAGTTATGGCTACACCTTC. The encoded protein is CASSPEWVGGSYGYTF. V gene TRBV7-9 combines with J gene TRBJ1-2; D not certain. The CDR3 contains 16 residues. Trimming left V 5 bases short and J 5 bases short, with 21 bases between. Looked up from germline, CDR1 is SEHNR and CDR2 is FQNEAQ (reference sequence).

The V and J genes are TRBV9 and TRBJ2-1, with TRBD2 matching over 7 bases. This CDR3 is 16 amino acids long. V was pared by 0 bases and J by 6 bases, with 9 bases of the junction left unmatched. The germline V gene has CDR1 SGDLS and CDR2 YYNGEE. In nucleotides, the CDR3 is TGTGCCAGCAGCGTAGGGCCGGGGGGTAGTAGCAATGAGCAGTTCTTC. As protein: CASSVGPGGSSNEQFF.

The chain employs TRBV23-1 and TRBJ1-6; D uncertain. TRBV23-1 is reported as an ORF; its role is uncertain. This CDR3 has 20 amino acids. The germline V and J ends were trimmed by 3 bases and 2 bases, with 23 bases remaining between them. CDR3 loop: CASSHPYLPGLMAYNSPLHF. DNA for the CDR3: TGCGCCAGCAGTCACCCATATCTCCCAGGTTTAATGGCCTATAATTCACCCCTCCACTTT.